These 3 T cell receptor beta chains were sequenced from one sample in a study of T cells in Graves' hyperthyroidism and ophthalmopathy. Amplified TCR beta CDR3 regions came from RNA transcripts. In the first-round RT-PCR of the TCR CDR3, the HTBI primer set was used. One entry per CDR3 protein results from TCRdb running MiXCR on the multiplex PCR reads. The sample lists hundreds of thousands of distinct CDR3 sequences, 30% to 40% occurring once. The sequencing sample was made of blood. The source of these receptors is a woman aged 35 to 49 with Graves' hyperthyroidism.

As to this clonotype: This could be a read error, since a much larger clone is one nucleotide away. The J gene is TRBJ1-3, the V gene TRBV29-1; 7 positions agree with TRBD1. Germline V gives CDR1 SQVTM, CDR2 ANQGSEA. The CDR3 extends over 14 amino acids. Trimming cost V 7 bases and J 0 bases; bases outside gene matches: 6. The CDR3 DNA reads as TGCAGCGCTGCGGGACAGTCCTCTGGAAACACCATATATTTT. This sequence encodes CSAAGQSSGNTIYF.

This rearrangement joins TRBV18 to TRBJ1-5; D gene ambiguous. The CDR3 sequence is 13 residues long. V lost 6 bases to trimming and J lost 4 bases, with 10 bases between them. Germline assignment: CDR1 KGHSH and CDR2 LQKENI. CDR3 coding DNA: TGTGCCAGCTCTAACTCATTTAATCAGCCCCAGCATTTT. Translation gives CASSNSFNQPQHF.

The CDR3 loop is CASSPGLSITDTQYF. In DNA, the CDR3 is TGTGCCAGCAGCCCCGGCCTTAGTATCACAGATACGCAGTATTTT. The chain couples TRBV7-9 to TRBJ2-3; D gene uncertain. Looked up from germline, CDR1 is SEHNR and CDR2 is FQNEAQ (reference sequence). The CDR3 extends over 15 amino acids. V gave up 5 bases and J gave up 2 bases, with 14 bases separating them.